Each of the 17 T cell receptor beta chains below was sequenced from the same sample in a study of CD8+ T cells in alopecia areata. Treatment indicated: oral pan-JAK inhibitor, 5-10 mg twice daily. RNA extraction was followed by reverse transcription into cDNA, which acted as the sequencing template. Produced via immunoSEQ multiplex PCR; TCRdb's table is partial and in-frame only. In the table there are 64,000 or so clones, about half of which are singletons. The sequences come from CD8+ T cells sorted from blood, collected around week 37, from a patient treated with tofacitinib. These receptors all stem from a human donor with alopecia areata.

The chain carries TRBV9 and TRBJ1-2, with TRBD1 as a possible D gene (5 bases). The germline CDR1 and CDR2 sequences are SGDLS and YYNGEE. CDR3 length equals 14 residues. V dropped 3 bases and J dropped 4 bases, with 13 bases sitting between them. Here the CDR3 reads CASSAAGLGYGYTF. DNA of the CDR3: TGTGCCAGCAGCGCCGCAGGGTTGGGCTATGGCTACACCTTC.

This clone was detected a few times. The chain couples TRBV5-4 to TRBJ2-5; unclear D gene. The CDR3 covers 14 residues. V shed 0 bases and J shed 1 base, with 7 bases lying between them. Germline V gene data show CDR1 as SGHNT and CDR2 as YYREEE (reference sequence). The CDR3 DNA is TGTGCCAGCAGCTTGGGCAGATCCCAAGAGACCCAGTACTTC. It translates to CASSLGRSQETQYF.

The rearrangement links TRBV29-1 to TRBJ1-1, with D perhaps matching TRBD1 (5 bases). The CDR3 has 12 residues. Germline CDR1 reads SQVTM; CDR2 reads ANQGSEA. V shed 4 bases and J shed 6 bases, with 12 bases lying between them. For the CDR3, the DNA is TGCAGCGTTGGACAGCCCGGGGCTGAAGCTTTCTTT. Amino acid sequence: CSVGQPGAEAFF.

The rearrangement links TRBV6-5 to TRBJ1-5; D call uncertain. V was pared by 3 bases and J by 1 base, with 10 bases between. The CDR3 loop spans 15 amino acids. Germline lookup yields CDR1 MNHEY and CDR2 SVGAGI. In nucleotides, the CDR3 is TGTGCCAGCAGTTATACGACTGGGAGCAATCAGCCCCAGCATTTT. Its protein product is CASSYTTGSNQPQHF.

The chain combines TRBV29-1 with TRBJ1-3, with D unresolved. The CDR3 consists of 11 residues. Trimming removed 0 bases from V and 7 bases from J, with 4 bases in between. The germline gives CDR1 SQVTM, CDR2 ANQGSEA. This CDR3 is CSVEDRNTIYF. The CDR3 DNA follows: TGCAGCGTTGAAGATAGGAACACCATATATTTT.

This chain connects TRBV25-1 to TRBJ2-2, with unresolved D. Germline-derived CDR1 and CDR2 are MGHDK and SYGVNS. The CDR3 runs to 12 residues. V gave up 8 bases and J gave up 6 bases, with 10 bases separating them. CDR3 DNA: TGTGCCAGCGGGTTAGCCGCCGGGGAGCTGTTTTTT. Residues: CASGLAAGELFF.

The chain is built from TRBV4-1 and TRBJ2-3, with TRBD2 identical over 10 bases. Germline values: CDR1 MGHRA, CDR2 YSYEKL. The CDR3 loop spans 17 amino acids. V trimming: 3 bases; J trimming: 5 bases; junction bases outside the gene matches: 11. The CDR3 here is CASSHDGVSSGRDTQYF. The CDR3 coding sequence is TGCGCCAGCAGCCACGATGGGGTGTCTAGCGGGAGAGATACGCAGTATTTT.

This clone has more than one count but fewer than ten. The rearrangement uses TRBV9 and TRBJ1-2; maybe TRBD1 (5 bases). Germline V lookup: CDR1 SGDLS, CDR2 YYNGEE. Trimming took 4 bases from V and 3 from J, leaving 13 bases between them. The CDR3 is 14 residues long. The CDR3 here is CASSTMGPHYGYTF. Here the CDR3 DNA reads TGTGCCAGCAGCACTATGGGGCCGCACTATGGCTACACCTTC.

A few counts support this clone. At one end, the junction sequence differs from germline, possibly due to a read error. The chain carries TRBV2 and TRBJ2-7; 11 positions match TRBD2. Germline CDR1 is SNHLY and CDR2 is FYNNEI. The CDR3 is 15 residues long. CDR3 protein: CASREGTSGPYEQYF. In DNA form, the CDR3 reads TGTGCCAGCAGGGAAGGGACTAGCGGTCCCTACGAGCAGTACTTC.

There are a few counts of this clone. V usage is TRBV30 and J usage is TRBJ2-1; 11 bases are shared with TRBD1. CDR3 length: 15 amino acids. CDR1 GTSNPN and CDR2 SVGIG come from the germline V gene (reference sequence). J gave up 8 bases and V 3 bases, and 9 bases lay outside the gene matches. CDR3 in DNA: TGTGCCTGGAGCCGGGACAGGGGGTGGAATGATGAGCAGTTCTTC. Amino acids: CAWSRDRGWNDEQFF.

The CDR3 DNA reads TGTGCCAGCAGTTTAGCCCCAGGGGGAAATGGCTACACCTTC. Protein: CASSLAPGGNGYTF. The genes are TRBV27 and TRBJ1-2, with TRBD1 matching over 7 bases. The CDR3 sequence is 14 residues long. The V and J ends lost 2 bases and 6 bases, in that order; junction bases with no gene match: 6. Germline lookup yields CDR1 MNHEY and CDR2 SMNVEV (reference sequence).

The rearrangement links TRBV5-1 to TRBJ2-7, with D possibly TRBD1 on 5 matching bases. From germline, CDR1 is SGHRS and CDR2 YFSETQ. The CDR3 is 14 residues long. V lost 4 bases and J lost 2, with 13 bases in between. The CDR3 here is CASSPSTGAYEQYF. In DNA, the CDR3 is TGCGCCAGCAGCCCATCTACAGGAGCCTACGAGCAGTACTTC.

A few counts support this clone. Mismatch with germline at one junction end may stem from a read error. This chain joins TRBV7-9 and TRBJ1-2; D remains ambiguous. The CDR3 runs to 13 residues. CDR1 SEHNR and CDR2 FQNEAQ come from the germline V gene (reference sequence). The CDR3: CASSSPAVSDFLF. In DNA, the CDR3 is TGTGCCAGCAGCTCACCGGCGGTTTCAGATTTCCTATTC.

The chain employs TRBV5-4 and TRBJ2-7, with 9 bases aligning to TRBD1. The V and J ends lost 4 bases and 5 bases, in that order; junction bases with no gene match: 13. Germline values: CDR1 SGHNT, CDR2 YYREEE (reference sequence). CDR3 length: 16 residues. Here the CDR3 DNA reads TGTGCCAGCAGCGTGAAGACCGGGACAGGGTTCAACGAGCAGTACTTC. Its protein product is CASSVKTGTGFNEQYF. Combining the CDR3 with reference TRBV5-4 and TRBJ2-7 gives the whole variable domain ETGVTQSPTHLIKTRGQQVTLRCSSQSGHNTVSWYQQALGQGPQFIFQYYREEENGRGNFPPRFSGLQFPNYSSELNVNALELDDSALYLCASSVKTGTGFNEQYFGPGTRLTVT.

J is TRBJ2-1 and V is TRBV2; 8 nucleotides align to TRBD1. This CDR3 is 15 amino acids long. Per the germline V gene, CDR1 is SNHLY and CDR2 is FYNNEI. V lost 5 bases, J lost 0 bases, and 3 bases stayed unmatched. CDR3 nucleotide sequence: TGTGCCAGCAGTCCCACAGGGGGCTCCTACAATGAGCAGTTCTTC. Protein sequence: CASSPTGGSYNEQFF.

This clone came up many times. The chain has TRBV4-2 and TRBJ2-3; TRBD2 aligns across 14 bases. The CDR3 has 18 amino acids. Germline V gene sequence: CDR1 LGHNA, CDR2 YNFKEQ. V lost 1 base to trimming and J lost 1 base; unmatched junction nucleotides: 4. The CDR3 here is CASSQGLAGGPGTDTQYF. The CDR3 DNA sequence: TGTGCCAGCAGCCAAGGACTAGCGGGAGGGCCAGGCACAGATACGCAGTATTTT.

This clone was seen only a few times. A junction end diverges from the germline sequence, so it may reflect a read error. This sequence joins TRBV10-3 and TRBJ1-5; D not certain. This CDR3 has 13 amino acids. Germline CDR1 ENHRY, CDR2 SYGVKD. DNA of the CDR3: TGTGCCAGCAGTGAATTACCCCATCAGCCCCAGCATTTT. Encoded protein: CASSELPHQPQHF.